These 10 T cell receptor beta chains came from one sample sequenced in a study of blood T cell repertoires in COVID-19 (dated by TCRdb to about 2020). The library was obtained by the immunoSEQ multiplex PCR assay. TCRdb provides this immuneACCESS table in a form limited to in-frame rearrangements. Some clones are lacking; in checked studies, under half of them reflect an unresolved V gene, and why the rest are absent is not known. The sample table contains more than 200,000 clones; only one count was recorded for 80% to 90% of them. Roughly 9.4% of the sample belongs to the ten largest clones. Material for sequencing was peripheral blood. These receptor sequences come from a man aged 35 to 55 with active or convalescent COVID-19.

The chain carries TRBV21-1 and TRBJ1-4; the table's D call, TRBD1, has no DNA check behind it. TRBV21-1 is a known pseudogene. The CDR3 is made up of 15 amino acids. The CDR3 reads CASSPRRGWGEKLFF. In nucleotides, the CDR3 is TGTGCCAGCAGCCCCCGTAGGGGCTGGGGTGAAAAACTGTTTTTT.

The chain carries TRBV6-5 and TRBJ1-2, with 9 bases that match TRBD1. The CDR3 is made up of 14 amino acids. Losses at the gene ends were 5 bases for V and 5 bases for J; bases not matched to a gene: 6. Germline V gene sequence: CDR1 MNHEY, CDR2 SVGAGI. CDR3 sequence: CASSPPGTGYGYTF. CDR3 nucleotide sequence: TGTGCCAGCAGTCCCCCCGGGACAGGGTATGGCTACACCTTC.

The gene calls are TRBV20-1 and TRBJ1-2; unclear D gene. The CDR3 consists of 11 residues. Germline V lookup: CDR1 DFQATT, CDR2 SNEGSKA (reference sequence). V was pared by 4 bases and J by 5 bases, with 8 bases between. Here the CDR3 reads CSATGEYGYTF. The CDR3, as DNA: TGCAGTGCTACCGGGGAGTATGGCTACACCTTC.

The rearrangement joins TRBV5-4 to TRBJ2-5; D perhaps matches TRBD2 (6 bases). From germline, CDR1 is SGHNT and CDR2 YYREEE (reference sequence). The CDR3 has 17 residues. With 2 bases removed from V and 2 bases from J, the gap between germline ends came to 19 bases. CDR3 DNA: TGTGCCAGCAGCTTTGGCTCGATGGGACTGAAACAAGAGACCCAGTACTTC. The encoded protein is CASSFGSMGLKQETQYF.

V usage is TRBV7-2 and J usage is TRBJ1-2; D is ambiguous. V was shortened by 1 base and J by 6 bases, with 12 bases between the two germline ends. The CDR3 length is 14 residues. Germline assignment: CDR1 SGHTA and CDR2 FQGNSA. The CDR3 region is CASSLEPGIHGYTF. CDR3 sequence (DNA): TGTGCCAGCAGCTTAGAACCGGGGATCCATGGCTACACCTTC.

The CDR3 protein is CASRPNHRVREKLFF. The CDR3 DNA is TGTGCCAGCAGGCCCAACCACAGGGTTCGGGAAAAACTGTTTTTT. The chain employs TRBV27 and TRBJ1-4; the D gene is possibly TRBD1 (6 bases). The CDR3 has 15 amino acids. Deletions cut 6 bases from V and 8 bases from J, with 19 bases between. Germline V CDR1 and CDR2: MNHEY, SMNVEV (reference sequence). Full variable domain (missing parts from reference TRBV27 and TRBJ1-4): EAQVTQNPRYLITVTGKKLTVTCSQNMNHEYMSWYRQDPGLGLRQIYYSMNVEVTDKGDVPEGYKVSRKEKRNFPLILESPSPNQTSLYFCASRPNHRVREKLFFGSGTQLSVL.

This chain connects TRBV6-5 to TRBJ1-4, with D possibly TRBD1 on 6 matching bases. Trimming took off 2 bases at V and 4 bases at J, with 11 bases between the two ends. CDR1 is MNHEY and CDR2 is SVGAGI in the germline V gene. The CDR3 covers 15 residues. The CDR3 DNA reads TGTGCCAGCAGTTACCGGGGACACCGTAATGAAAAACTGTTTTTT. Translated: CASSYRGHRNEKLFF.

The CDR3 loop is CASSPPGQMNTEAFF. The CDR3 DNA reads TGCGCCAGCAGCCCCCCGGGACAGATGAACACTGAAGCTTTCTTT. The chain has TRBV5-1 and TRBJ1-1, with 7 bases lining up with TRBD1. CDR3 length: 15 amino acids. CDR1 and CDR2 from the germline V gene are SGHRS and YFSETQ. With V trimmed by 4 bases and J by 0 bases, 6 bases remained unmatched.

This clone was observed a few times. The gene calls are TRBV2 and TRBJ1-1, with D possibly TRBD1 on 5 matching bases. V lost 6 bases and J lost 1, with 15 bases in between. This CDR3 spans 15 amino acids. CDR1 SNHLY and CDR2 FYNNEI come from the germline V gene. The CDR3 spells CASSAPGNSNTEAFF. CDR3 DNA: TGTGCCAGCAGCGCCCCAGGGAATTCGAACACTGAAGCTTTCTTT.

The chain carries TRBV5-1 and TRBJ1-1; D gene unclear. Germline assignment: CDR1 SGHRS and CDR2 YFSETQ. This CDR3 is 14 amino acids long. Trimming shortened V by 4 bases and J by 5 bases, and 15 bases separated the two germline ends. CDR3 nucleotide sequence: TGCGCCAGCAGCCTGGACCCAGACGGGACTGAAGCTTTCTTT. Protein sequence: CASSLDPDGTEAFF.